This TCR beta chain was sequenced in a study of blood T cell repertoires in COVID-19. Study in general: Donors in the United States, Italy and Spain gave samples during acute or convalescent COVID-19. The analysed material was cDNA or gDNA that came from T cells, B-cell-depleted T cells, or PBMCs.

Repertoires were generated with immunoSEQ multiplex PCR, while TCRdb's copy carries only in-frame clones and drops some. Of tens of thousands of clones listed, roughly 89% are singletons. V was cut by 6 bases and J by 4 bases, with 19 bases left in between. Germline V gene sequence: CDR1 MDHEN, CDR2 SYDVKM. The CDR3 runs 16 residues. The chain links TRBV28 to TRBJ2-1, with D perhaps TRBD2 (6 bases). The sequence came from a woman between 45 and 65 years old with active COVID-19. The sample taken for sequencing was peripheral blood. The CDR3 reads CASSPGSGGSYNEQFF. As DNA, the CDR3 is TGTGCCAGCAGCCCCGGTAGCGGAGGAAGTTACAATGAGCAGTTCTTC.